This TCR beta chain was profiled in a study of type 1 regulatory T cells (dated by TCRdb to the early 2020s). About the investigation overall: An in vitro protocol by which a Tr1-enriched, alloantigen-specific CD4 T cell product named T-allo10 was generated was characterized in the study. Patients with hematological malignancies who were receiving allogeneic hematopoietic stem cell transplantation were the group in which T-allo10 was being clinically evaluated. Summary of the overall study and its limitations: Compared with non-Tr1 cells, Tr1 cells had a TCR repertoire that was more restricted, a finding the study read as clonal expansion induced by alloantigen.

Sequencing was performed on an Illumina MiSeq. TCRdb's own reprocessing of the public reads used fastp at Q25 and MiXCR and kept productive beta chains. Every distinct CDR3 protein forms one entry, paired with its most common genes and DNA. The sample table records about 69,000 distinct CDR3 sequences; around 21% of these occur just once. The ten largest clones take up 8.3% of the sample. From the cysteine through the phenylalanine, the CDR3 covers 13 amino acids. Left in the record is the CDR3 DNA by itself, 39 bases read in frame from the first base. At the junction V is shortened by 3 bases and J by 1 base, with 9 bases in between. CDR1 SQVTM and CDR2 ANQGSEA are derived from the germline V gene. This clonotype was seen only a few times. The antigen it binds to is not known. No much larger clone exists at a distance of one base, and base qualities are not known.

Input material: cultured type 1 regulatory T (Tr1) cells, either the whole culture or a sorted fraction (not recorded which). The cell subset or site label, read with the paper, signifies: type 1 regulatory T cells sorted from the T-allo10 product. The sequence was obtained from a human donor in good health. The chain couples TRBV29-1 to TRBJ1-1; TRBD1 could be the D gene, as 6 bases match. The CDR3 reads CSVDSGANTEAFF. The DNA is TGCAGCGTTGACTCGGGGGCGAACACTGAAGCTTTCTTT.